Reported below is one T cell receptor (beta chain). The data were taken from a study of OX40 agonist ivuxolimab in advanced cancers. Study as a whole: One patient with hepatocellular carcinoma and two with cutaneous melanoma, three in all, had partial responses.

Autoimmune disease history or systemic immunosuppression barred patients. Using immunoSEQ multiplex PCR, the repertoire was profiled, and TCRdb retains in-frame clones only, with some absent. This repertoire shows 42,000 or so clones, 86% found once; its top ten account for roughly 22%. Trimming shortened V by 0 bases and J by 5 bases, and 8 bases separated the two germline ends. The CDR3 loop spans 13 amino acids. Looked up from germline, CDR1 is SGHKS and CDR2 is YYEKEE (reference sequence). This sequence was found in an adult with an advanced solid tumor such as melanoma, head and neck, liver or kidney cancer. Material: CD4+ or CD8+ T cells sorted from blood, obtained in a trial of the OX40 agonist ivuxolimab. V usage is TRBV5-5 and J usage is TRBJ1-1; no firm D call. CDR3 protein: CASSLAGKTEAFF. The CDR3 DNA is TGTGCCAGCAGCTTGGCCGGGAAGACTGAAGCTTTCTTT. Drawing the rest from reference TRBV5-5 and TRBJ1-1, the complete variable domain is DAGVTQSPTHLIKTRGQQVTLRCSPISGHKSVSWYQQVLGQGPQFIFQYYEKEERGRGNFPDRFSARQFPNYSSELNVNALLLGDSALYLCASSLAGKTEAFFGQGTRLTVV.